The 32 T cell receptor beta chains below all came from one sample that was sequenced in a study of T cell responses to AZD1222 COVID-19 vaccine. The repertoire was sequenced with immunoSEQ multiplex PCR; TCRdb's copy has only in-frame clones and lacks some. The sample includes roughly 260,000 clones, approximately 93% of them seen just once. Material: peripheral blood, obtained on day 0 of AZD1222 vaccination. These receptors all come from an adult in good health.

The chain combines TRBV6-5 with TRBJ2-7, with D possibly being TRBD1 or TRBD2 (5 bases each). The V gene lost 10 bases and the J gene lost 2 bases, with 21 bases spanning the gap. The CDR3 spans 15 residues. The germline V gene has CDR1 MNHEY and CDR2 SVGAGI. CDR3 residues: CATQRGGGVPYEQYF. CDR3 in DNA: TGTGCCACCCAGAGGGGTGGGGGAGTCCCCTACGAGCAGTACTTC.

The chain is built from TRBV5-6 and TRBJ1-2, with unresolved D. The CDR3 totals 10 residues. The ends were cut back, 4 bases at V and 6 bases at J, with 4 bases in the middle. CDR1 SGHDT and CDR2 YYEEEE come from the germline V gene. As DNA, the CDR3 is TGTGCCAGCAGCCCGCATGGCTACACCTTC. It is translated as CASSPHGYTF.

In its sample, this clone was seen a few times. This rearrangement joins TRBV27 to TRBJ1-2; 12 bases are shared with TRBD1. J was trimmed by 7 bases and V by 1 base; bases with no gene match: 7. Germline V gene data show CDR1 as MNHEY and CDR2 as SMNVEV (reference sequence). The CDR3 covers 16 residues. CDR3 region: CASSLFPGQGALGYTF. The CDR3 nucleotides are TGTGCCAGCAGTTTATTCCCGGGACAGGGGGCGCTTGGCTACACCTTC.

V and J are TRBV6-2 or TRBV6-3 and TRBJ2-3; possible D gene TRBD2, 5 bases. V lost 5 bases, J lost 0 bases, and 18 bases lay in between. Germline V CDR1 and CDR2: MNHEY, SVGEGT. There are 17 residues in the CDR3. The CDR3 sequence is CASSNGLAAPSTDTQYF. In nucleotides, the CDR3 is TGTGCCAGCAGTAACGGACTGGCGGCCCCTAGCACAGATACGCAGTATTTT.

This chain links TRBV4-1 with TRBJ1-1; the D is unclear. There are 17 residues in the CDR3. Trimming removed 1 base at V and 0 bases at J, with 15 bases between. Germline V CDR1 and CDR2: MGHRA, YSYEKL. CDR3 DNA sequence: TGCGCCAGCAGCCAAGGGGTAGGCCGCCGGATGAACACTGAAGCTTTCTTT. Translation: CASSQGVGRRMNTEAFF.

The chain employs TRBV13 and TRBJ1-1; no reliable D call. Germline values: CDR1 PRHDT, CDR2 FYEKMQ (reference sequence). The CDR3 is 13 residues long. Trimming took 5 bases from V and 4 from J, leaving 11 bases between them. The DNA of the CDR3 is TGTGCCAGCAGCGCCCCGGAAGTCACTGAAGCTTTCTTT. It is translated as CASSAPEVTEAFF.

This rearrangement joins TRBV5-1 to TRBJ2-1; 9 positions match TRBD1. The CDR3 consists of 14 residues. V trimming: 6 bases; J trimming: 9 bases; junction bases outside the gene matches: 10. Germline CDR1 is SGHRS and CDR2 is YFSETQ. The CDR3 nucleotides read TGCGCCAGCAACCTCAAACAGGGGGCGGGTGAGCAGTTCTTC. Protein sequence: CASNLKQGAGEQFF.

The sample holds one count of this clone. J is TRBJ2-1 and V is TRBV12-3 or TRBV12-4; TRBD2 aligns across 9 bases. This CDR3 contains 13 residues. The ends lost 10 bases at V and 9 bases at J; junction bases unmatched: 10. The CDR3 DNA is TGTGCCACAGGCGGCGGGAGGGTTCCTGAGCAGTTCTTC. Its translation: CATGGGRVPEQFF.

This chain joins TRBV13 and TRBJ2-1; TRBD1 aligns across 7 bases. The junction had 19 bases not matched to a gene; V was cut back by 7 bases and J by 10 bases. This CDR3 region has 16 residues. Germline values: CDR1 PRHDT, CDR2 FYEKMQ (reference sequence). The CDR3 DNA reads TGTGCCAGCACCCCTCGGGACAGAAAATTGTTGGGCGAGCAGTTCTTC. The encoded protein is CASTPRDRKLLGEQFF.

This rearrangement joins TRBV4-3 to TRBJ2-7; TRBD2 aligns across 7 bases. The CDR3 is 15 residues long. Germline assignment: CDR1 LGHNA and CDR2 YSLEER. Germline trimming cut 1 base from V and 5 bases from J; bases unmatched to any gene: 8. The CDR3 DNA reads as TGCGCCAGCAGCCAAGGTGGCGGGAGTACCAACGAGCAGTACTTC. Encoded protein: CASSQGGGSTNEQYF.

The CDR3 loop reads CASSSRALGSQPQHF. CDR3 nucleotides: TGTGCCAGCAGCTCCCGGGCATTGGGCAGTCAGCCCCAGCATTTT. The chain has TRBV7-2 and TRBJ1-5, with D unclear. The CDR3 consists of 15 residues. The germline gives CDR1 SGHTA, CDR2 FQGNSA. The germline V and J ends were trimmed by 4 bases and 6 bases, with 16 bases remaining between them.

The rearrangement joins TRBV3-1 (or the pseudogene TRBV3-2) to TRBJ2-2, with 9 bases aligning to TRBD2. Germline values: CDR1 LGHDT, CDR2 YNNKEL (reference sequence). There are 16 residues in the CDR3. Trimming at V came to 1 base and at J to 5 bases, leaving 5 bases not matched to a gene. The CDR3 here is CASSQVRGGQTGELFF. Written as DNA, the CDR3 is TGTGCCAGCAGCCAAGTGCGGGGGGGCCAGACCGGGGAGCTGTTTTTT.

The chain combines TRBV27 with TRBJ1-6; D is uncertain. CDR1 is MNHEY and CDR2 is SMNVEV in the germline V gene (reference sequence). This CDR3 comprises 14 residues. V was clipped by 3 bases and J by 10 bases, with 13 bases between them. CDR3 in amino acids: CASSFFDRESPLHF. The CDR3 DNA reads as TGTGCCAGCAGTTTTTTTGATCGTGAGTCACCCCTCCACTTT.

The chain combines TRBV12-3 or TRBV12-4 with TRBJ2-7; either TRBD1 or TRBD2 may fit D (5 bases each). The CDR3 totals 13 residues. Between the trimmed V and J ends, which lost 5 bases and 4 bases, there was a span of 12 bases. For the CDR3, the DNA is TGTGCCAGCAGTCGGGGACGTCCGTACGAGCAGTACTTC. This sequence encodes CASSRGRPYEQYF.

The V call is TRBV11-2, the J call TRBJ2-7; 8 nucleotides match TRBD2. Germline assignment: CDR1 SGHAT and CDR2 FQNNGV. Trimming removed 5 bases from V and 7 bases from J; junction bases left unmatched: 7. The CDR3 runs to 13 residues. The CDR3 nucleotides read TGTGCCAGCAGCCCCGCGGTAGCGGGAGAGCAGTACTTC. Translated: CASSPAVAGEQYF.

V usage is TRBV3-1 (or the pseudogene TRBV3-2) and J usage is TRBJ1-1, with a weak D call TRBD1 (5 bases). The CDR3 has 14 residues. Germline loops: CDR1 LGHDT, CDR2 YNNKEL (reference sequence). With 1 base removed from V and 4 bases from J, the gap between germline ends came to 10 bases. The CDR3: CASSQGGEGTEAFF. The CDR3 region has the DNA TGTGCCAGCAGCCAAGGGGGGGAGGGCACTGAAGCTTTCTTT.

The V call is TRBV5-4, the J call TRBJ2-3; D gene ambiguous. CDR3 length: 15 amino acids. V was pared by 4 bases and J by 2 bases, with 14 bases between. Per the germline V gene, CDR1 is SGHNT and CDR2 is YYREEE (reference sequence). The CDR3 loop reads CASSPKRPNTDTQYF. DNA for the CDR3: TGTGCCAGCAGCCCTAAGAGGCCCAACACAGATACGCAGTATTTT.

The chain couples TRBV4-3 to TRBJ1-1; possibly TRBD1 for D (6 bases). The CDR3 sequence is 15 residues long. The V end lost 4 bases, the J end lost 6 bases, and 18 bases lay between the germline ends. In germline, CDR1 is LGHNA, CDR2 YSLEER. CDR3 residues: CASSRGGGRAAEAFF. The DNA for the CDR3 is TGCGCCAGCAGCCGGGGCGGGGGCAGGGCCGCTGAAGCTTTCTTT.

J is TRBJ2-4 and V is TRBV7-2; 7 bases agree with TRBD2. Germline loops: CDR1 SGHTA, CDR2 FQGNSA. This CDR3 has 14 residues. Losses at the gene ends were 4 bases for V and 2 bases for J; bases not matched to a gene: 2. The CDR3 reads CASSSGLSKNIQYF. The CDR3 DNA is TGTGCCAGCAGCTCGGGACTATCCAAAAACATTCAGTACTTC.

The rearrangement uses TRBV28 and TRBJ2-7, with TRBD1 as a possible D gene (5 bases). There are 13 residues in the CDR3. Germline V gene sequence: CDR1 MDHEN, CDR2 SYDVKM. V was pared by 2 bases and J by 3 bases, with 8 bases between. CDR3 bases: TGTGCCAGCAGTTTAGGGGCGAACTACGAGCAGTACTTC. The encoded protein is CASSLGANYEQYF.

V usage is TRBV6-1 and J usage is TRBJ1-1; TRBD1 is a possible D gene (6 bases). V lost 0 bases, J lost 10 bases, and 18 bases lay in between. The length of the CDR3 is 15 residues. The germline V gene has CDR1 MNHNS and CDR2 SASEGT. CDR3 amino acids: CASSEATGRRRGAFF. In DNA form, the CDR3 reads TGTGCCAGCAGTGAAGCAACAGGGAGACGCAGGGGAGCTTTCTTT.

The chain carries TRBV19 and TRBJ2-1; 8 nucleotides match TRBD2. Germline V gives CDR1 LNHDA, CDR2 SQIVND (reference sequence). With V trimmed by 5 bases and J by 6 bases, 15 bases remained unmatched. The CDR3 is made up of 17 amino acids. This CDR3 reads CASSGPAGVLLGNEQFF. DNA of the CDR3: TGTGCCAGTAGTGGCCCAGCGGGAGTCCTCCTGGGCAATGAGCAGTTCTTC. Full variable domain (rest looked up from reference TRBV19 and TRBJ2-1): DGGITQSPKYLFRKEGQNVTLSCEQNLNHDAMYWYRQDPGQGLRLIYYSQIVNDFQKGDIAEGYSVSREKKESFPLTVTSAQKNPTAFYLCASSGPAGVLLGNEQFFGPGTRLTVL.

J is TRBJ2-7 and V is TRBV24-1; TRBD2 aligns across 8 bases. This CDR3 contains 13 residues. Germline V CDR1 and CDR2: KGHDR, SFDVKD. V was pared by 5 bases and J by 7 bases, with 6 bases of the junction left unmatched. CDR3 in DNA: TGTGCCACCAGTGCCCCGGGGGGGAAGGAGCAGTACTTC. It translates to CATSAPGGKEQYF.

The chain is built from TRBV3-1 (or the pseudogene TRBV3-2) and TRBJ2-1; D remains ambiguous. Germline values: CDR1 LGHDT, CDR2 YNNKEL (reference sequence). The V and J ends lost 1 base and 7 bases respectively, with 17 bases between them. CDR3 length: 16 residues. The CDR3 here is CASSQGSFEQWNEQFF. For the CDR3, the DNA is TGTGCCAGCAGCCAAGGGTCCTTTGAACAGTGGAATGAGCAGTTCTTC.

The V gene is TRBV4-1, the J gene TRBJ2-1; tentatively, D is TRBD1 (5 bases). CDR3 size: 12 residues. Germline V gene lookup returns CDR1 MGHRA and CDR2 YSYEKL. Trimming pared 4 bases from V and 9 bases from J, leaving 10 bases between. In nucleotides, the CDR3 is TGCGCCAGCAGCCCAATGACAGCTGAGCAGTTCTTC. This gives the protein CASSPMTAEQFF.

This clone was seen once. V and J are TRBV5-4 and TRBJ2-3, with TRBD2 as a possible D gene (6 bases). The V end was cut by 3 bases, the J end by 6 bases, with 20 bases between. CDR3 size: 16 residues. CDR1 and CDR2 (germline): SGHNT, YYREEE (reference sequence). CDR3 sequence (DNA): TGTGCCAGCAGCTCGCCCGGGGGTGAGCGGCGGGATACGCAGTATTTT. It translates to CASSSPGGERRDTQYF.

This clone was seen a single time. The chain has TRBV5-4 and TRBJ2-7, with TRBD2 matching over 12 bases. CDR1 and CDR2 (germline): SGHNT, YYREEE (reference sequence). CDR3 length equals 16 residues. The ends lost 4 bases at V and 0 bases at J; junction bases unmatched: 5. Here the CDR3 reads CASSTRTSGDSYEQYF. CDR3 in DNA: TGTGCCAGCAGCACACGGACTAGCGGGGACTCCTACGAGCAGTACTTC.

V usage is TRBV2 and J usage is TRBJ1-5, with D possibly matching TRBD1 (6 bases). The V end lost 4 bases, the J end lost 6 bases, and 13 bases lay between the germline ends. Germline loops: CDR1 SNHLY, CDR2 FYNNEI. The CDR3 contains 14 residues. In DNA form, the CDR3 reads TGTGCCAGCAGTGTGTCCAGGGGAGGTCAGCCCCAGCATTTT. It codes for CASSVSRGGQPQHF.

This sequence joins TRBV28 and TRBJ1-1, with D possibly TRBD1 on 5 matching bases. Germline loops: CDR1 MDHEN, CDR2 SYDVKM. The ends were cut back, 8 bases at V and 0 bases at J, with 13 bases in the middle. The CDR3 loop spans 14 amino acids. For the CDR3, the DNA is TGTGCCAGCCAGGGCGTAGAAATGAACACTGAAGCTTTCTTT. Translation gives CASQGVEMNTEAFF.

The chain recombines TRBV3-1 (or the pseudogene TRBV3-2) with TRBJ2-5, with TRBD2 matching over 7 bases. This CDR3 is 14 amino acids long. V gave up 3 bases and J gave up 7 bases; unmatched junction bases: 8. Germline CDR1 reads LGHDT; CDR2 reads YNNKEL (reference sequence). CDR3 sequence: CASSHEAGEVTQYF. The CDR3 nucleotides are TGTGCCAGCAGCCACGAGGCGGGGGAGGTGACCCAGTACTTC.

V usage is TRBV19 and J usage is TRBJ2-5; D not resolved. CDR3 length: 15 amino acids. CDR1 and CDR2 (germline): LNHDA, SQIVND (reference sequence). The V gene lost 6 bases and the J gene lost 2 bases, with 16 bases spanning the gap. As DNA, the CDR3 is TGTGCCAGTAGCCAATCCAGGAAAATACAAGAGACCCAGTACTTC. This translates into CASSQSRKIQETQYF.

This chain connects TRBV28 to TRBJ1-3; a weak D match, TRBD1 (6 bases). V was cut by 5 bases and J by 1 base, with 18 bases left in between. Germline V CDR1 and CDR2: MDHEN, SYDVKM. There are 17 residues in the CDR3. CDR3 amino acids: CASSPLRDTRSGNTIYF. Here the CDR3 DNA reads TGTGCCAGCAGTCCACTCCGGGACACGCGTTCTGGAAACACCATATATTTT.